These T cell receptor beta chains were read from a single sample in a study of blood T cell repertoires in COVID-19. The repertoire was sequenced with immunoSEQ multiplex PCR; TCRdb's copy has only in-frame clones and lacks some. The sample yields approximately 50,000 clones, approximately 88% seen once. The sample taken for sequencing was peripheral blood. The source is a human donor in a cohort sampled during active COVID-19. Each CDR3 is given with its conserved first and last residue. The D gene is left open where the match is weak. Clone sizes are given selectively: once, few, many, or a class where the clone is expanded.

D gene	V gene	J gene	clone size	CDR3 protein	CDR3 DNA
NA	TRBV6-5	TRBJ1-1	NA	CASIAGNIMNTEAFF	TGTGCCAGCATCGCAGGGAATATCATGAACACTGAAGCTTTCTTT
NA	TRBV6-1	TRBJ1-4	NA	CASSDRDDEKLFF	TGTGCCAGCAGTGACAGGGATGATGAAAAACTGTTTTTT
TRBD2	TRBV19	TRBJ2-7	few	CASSPAGVGSYEQYF	TGTGCCAGTAGCCCCGCGGGGGTAGGGTCCTACGAGCAGTACTTC
TRBD1	TRBV30	TRBJ2-6	NA	CAWGFPGQGSSGANVLTF	TGTGCCTGGGGATTTCCGGGACAGGGGTCCTCTGGGGCCAACGTCCTGACTTTC
TRBD1	TRBV24-1	TRBJ2-1	NA	CATSDSGQGTRGEQFF	TGTGCCACCAGTGATTCGGGACAGGGGACACGGGGGGAGCAGTTCTTC
NA	TRBV15	TRBJ2-7	NA	CATSRDPDSHEQYF	TGTGCCACCAGCAGAGATCCGGATAGCCACGAGCAGTACTTC
TRBD1	TRBV6-6	TRBJ1-6	once	CASSPLPGQGGFYNSPLHF	TGTGCCAGCAGTCCCCTGCCGGGACAGGGGGGCTTCTATAATTCACCCCTCCACTTT
TRBD2	TRBV6-5	TRBJ2-5	once	CASRKGLSEQTQYF	TGTGCCAGCAGGAAGGGACTATCCGAGCAGACCCAGTACTTC
NA	TRBV7-9	TRBJ2-7	NA	CASRQLLGEQYF	TGTGCCAGCAGACAGTTGTTGGGCGAGCAGTACTTC
TRBD1	TRBV2	TRBJ2-4	NA	CASRNRGYSKNIQYF	TGTGCCAGCAGGAACAGGGGGTACTCCAAAAACATTCAGTACTTC
NA	TRBV6-2/TRBV6-3	TRBJ1-5	NA	CASSSLRGQPQHF	TGTGCCAGCAGTTCGCTGCGGGGTCAGCCCCAGCATTTT
NA	TRBV15	TRBJ2-1	NA	CATSSDPRNEQFF	TGTGCCACCAGCAGTGACCCGAGGAATGAGCAGTTCTTC
TRBD2	TRBV7-2	TRBJ2-5	NA	CASSSSGTNQETQYF	TGTGCCAGCAGCTCCTCCGGGACTAACCAAGAGACCCAGTACTTC
NA	TRBV12-3/TRBV12-4	TRBJ2-1	NA	CASSSLYNEQFF	TGTGCCAGCAGTTCCCTCTACAATGAGCAGTTCTTC
NA	TRBV7-8	TRBJ1-1	once	CASSSNLQGSTEAFF	TGTGCCAGCAGCTCAAACCTTCAGGGGAGCACTGAAGCTTTCTTT
NA	TRBV3-1/TRBV3-2	TRBJ2-7	NA	CASSPPEGTWSYEQYF	TGTGCCAGCAGCCCCCCCGAGGGGACTTGGAGCTACGAGCAGTACTTC
NA	TRBV7-2	TRBJ1-2	NA	CASREGGPGGGYTF	TGTGCCAGCAGAGAAGGTGGGCCTGGAGGGGGCTACACCTTC
NA	TRBV28	TRBJ2-3	NA	CAITRGGRTDTQYF	TGTGCCATCACCAGGGGCGGGCGCACAGATACGCAGTATTTT
NA	TRBV2	TRBJ2-5	NA	CASRGGAGPVVQETQYF	TGTGCCAGCAGAGGTGGGGCAGGGCCCGTAGTTCAAGAGACCCAGTACTTC
TRBD1	TRBV5-1	TRBJ2-1	NA	CASSLTGGAYNEQFF	TGCGCCAGCAGCTTGACAGGGGGCGCCTACAATGAGCAGTTCTTC
NA	TRBV11-3	TRBJ2-5	NA	CASSLDSGQQETQYF	TGTGCCAGCAGCTTAGATTCCGGACAGCAAGAGACCCAGTACTTC
TRBD1	TRBV24-1	TRBJ1-2	NA	CATSDGTGPNGYTF	TGTGCCACCAGTGATGGGACAGGGCCCAATGGCTACACCTTC
TRBD1	TRBV2	TRBJ1-5	few	CASSEQGGQPQHF	TGTGCCAGCAGTGAGCAGGGGGGTCAGCCCCAGCATTTT
TRBD2	TRBV11-2	TRBJ2-5	NA	CASSFTAGANQETQYF	TGTGCCAGCAGCTTTACAGCGGGGGCCAACCAAGAGACCCAGTACTTC
NA	TRBV4-1	TRBJ2-7	NA	CASSARDISYEQYF	TGCGCCAGCAGCGCCCGGGACATCTCCTACGAGCAGTACTTC
NA	TRBV21-1	TRBJ1-5	few	CASSTRQGRQPQHF	TGTGCCAGCAGCACCCGACAGGGACGGCAGCCCCAGCATTTT
NA	TRBV7-8	TRBJ2-7	few	CASSLRTLSSYEQYF	TGTGCCAGCAGTTTAAGGACTTTAAGCTCCTACGAGCAGTACTTC